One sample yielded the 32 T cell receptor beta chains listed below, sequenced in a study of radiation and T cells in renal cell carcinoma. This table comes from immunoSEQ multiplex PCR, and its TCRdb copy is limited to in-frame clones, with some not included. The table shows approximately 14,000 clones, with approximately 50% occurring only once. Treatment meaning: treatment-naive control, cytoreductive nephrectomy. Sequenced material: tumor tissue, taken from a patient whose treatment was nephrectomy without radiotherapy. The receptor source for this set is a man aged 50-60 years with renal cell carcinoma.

The CDR3 DNA reads TGTGCCAGCACCGAGCTTAGCGCGTCCTATGGCTACACCTTC. This sequence encodes CASTELSASYGYTF. This chain joins TRBV6-5 and TRBJ1-2; the D is unclear. Trimming pared 7 bases from V and 4 bases from J, leaving 16 bases between. Germline V gives CDR1 MNHEY, CDR2 SVGAGI. The CDR3 spans 14 residues.

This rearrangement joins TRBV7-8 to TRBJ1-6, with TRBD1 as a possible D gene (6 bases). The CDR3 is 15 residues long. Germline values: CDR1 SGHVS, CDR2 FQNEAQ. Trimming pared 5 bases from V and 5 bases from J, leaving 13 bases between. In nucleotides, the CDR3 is TGTGCCAGCAGCCCCTCGAGACAGGATAATTCACCCCTCCACTTT. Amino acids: CASSPSRQDNSPLHF.

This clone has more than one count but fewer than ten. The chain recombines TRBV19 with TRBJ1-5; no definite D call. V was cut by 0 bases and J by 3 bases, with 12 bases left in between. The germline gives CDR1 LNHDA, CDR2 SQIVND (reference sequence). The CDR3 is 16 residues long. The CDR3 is CASSIDRAGHNQPQHF. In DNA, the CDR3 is TGTGCCAGTAGTATAGATCGAGCGGGTCACAATCAGCCCCAGCATTTT.

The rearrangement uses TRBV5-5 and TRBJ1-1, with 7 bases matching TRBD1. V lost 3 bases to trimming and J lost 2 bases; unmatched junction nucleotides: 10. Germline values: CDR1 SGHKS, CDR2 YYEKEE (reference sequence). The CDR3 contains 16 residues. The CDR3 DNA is TGTGCCAGCAGCTCGGGACAGAGCCGCCTTAACACTGAAGCTTTCTTT. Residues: CASSSGQSRLNTEAFF.

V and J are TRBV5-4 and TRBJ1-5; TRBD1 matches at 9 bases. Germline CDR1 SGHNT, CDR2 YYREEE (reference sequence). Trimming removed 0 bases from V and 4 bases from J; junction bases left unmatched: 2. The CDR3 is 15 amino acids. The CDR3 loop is CASSLDGTGNQPQHF. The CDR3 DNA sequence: TGTGCCAGCAGCTTGGACGGGACAGGGAATCAGCCCCAGCATTTT.

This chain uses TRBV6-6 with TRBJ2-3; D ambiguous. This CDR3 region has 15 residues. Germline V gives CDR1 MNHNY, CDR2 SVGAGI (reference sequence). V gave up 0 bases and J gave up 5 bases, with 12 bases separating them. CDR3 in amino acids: CASSYSGGVKDTQYF. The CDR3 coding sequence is TGTGCCAGCAGTTACTCGGGTGGGGTAAAAGATACGCAGTATTTT.

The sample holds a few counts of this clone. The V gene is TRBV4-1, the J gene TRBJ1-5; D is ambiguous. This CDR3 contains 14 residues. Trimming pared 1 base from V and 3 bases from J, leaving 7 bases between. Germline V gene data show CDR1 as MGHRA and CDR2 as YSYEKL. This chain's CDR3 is CASSQVPNNQPQHF. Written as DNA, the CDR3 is TGCGCCAGCAGCCAAGTCCCGAACAATCAGCCCCAGCATTTT.

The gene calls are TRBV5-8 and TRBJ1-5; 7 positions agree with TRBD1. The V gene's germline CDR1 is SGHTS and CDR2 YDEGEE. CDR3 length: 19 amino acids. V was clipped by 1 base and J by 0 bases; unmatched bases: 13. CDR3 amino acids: CASSLYGQGGFYSNQPQHF. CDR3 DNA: TGTGCCAGCAGCTTGTATGGGCAGGGGGGCTTCTATAGCAATCAGCCCCAGCATTTT. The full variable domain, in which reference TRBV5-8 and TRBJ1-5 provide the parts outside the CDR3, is EAGVTQSPTHLIKTRGQQATLRCSPISGHTSVYWYQQALGLGLQFLLWYDEGEERNRGNFPPRFSGRQFPNYSSELNVNALELEDSALYLCASSLYGQGGFYSNQPQHFGDGTRLSIL.

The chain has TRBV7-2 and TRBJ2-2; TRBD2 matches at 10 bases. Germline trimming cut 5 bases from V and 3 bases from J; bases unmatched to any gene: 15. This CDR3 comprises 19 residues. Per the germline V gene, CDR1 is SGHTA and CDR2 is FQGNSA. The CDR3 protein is CASSLRPAGGTAYTGELFF. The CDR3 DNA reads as TGTGCCAGCAGCCTACGACCAGCGGGGGGGACCGCGTACACCGGGGAGCTGTTTTTT.

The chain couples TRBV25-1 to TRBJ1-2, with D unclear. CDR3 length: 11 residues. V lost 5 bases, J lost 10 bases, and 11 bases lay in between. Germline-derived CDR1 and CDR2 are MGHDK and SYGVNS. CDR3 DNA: TGTGCCAGCAGTACAAGCGGGTCCTACACCTTC. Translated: CASSTSGSYTF.

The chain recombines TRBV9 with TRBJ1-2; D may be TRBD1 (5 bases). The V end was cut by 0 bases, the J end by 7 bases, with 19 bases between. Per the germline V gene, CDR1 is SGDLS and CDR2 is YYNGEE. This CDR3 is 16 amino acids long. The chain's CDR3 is CASSVAPQGPDGGYTF. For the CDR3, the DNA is TGTGCCAGCAGCGTAGCTCCCCAGGGACCAGACGGTGGCTACACCTTC.

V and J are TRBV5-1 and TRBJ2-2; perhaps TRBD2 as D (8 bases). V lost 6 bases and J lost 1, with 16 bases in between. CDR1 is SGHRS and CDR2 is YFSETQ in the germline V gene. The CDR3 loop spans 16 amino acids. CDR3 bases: TGCGCCAGCACCCGGGAGGGGGCCCTGAACACCGGGGAGCTGTTTTTT. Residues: CASTREGALNTGELFF.

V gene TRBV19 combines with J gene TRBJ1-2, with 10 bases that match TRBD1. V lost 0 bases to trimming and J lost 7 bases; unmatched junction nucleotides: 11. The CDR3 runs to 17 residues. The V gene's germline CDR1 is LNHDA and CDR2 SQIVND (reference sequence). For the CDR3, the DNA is TGTGCCAGTAGTATAGATCTAAGCGTCGGGACAGGGGCTGGCTACACCTTC. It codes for CASSIDLSVGTGAGYTF.

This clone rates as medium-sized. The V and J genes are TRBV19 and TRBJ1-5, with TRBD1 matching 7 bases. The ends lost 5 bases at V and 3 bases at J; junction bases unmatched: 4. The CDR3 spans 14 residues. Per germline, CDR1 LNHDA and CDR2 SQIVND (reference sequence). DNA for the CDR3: TGTGCCAGTAGTGGACAGGACCACAATCAGCCCCAGCATTTT. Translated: CASSGQDHNQPQHF.

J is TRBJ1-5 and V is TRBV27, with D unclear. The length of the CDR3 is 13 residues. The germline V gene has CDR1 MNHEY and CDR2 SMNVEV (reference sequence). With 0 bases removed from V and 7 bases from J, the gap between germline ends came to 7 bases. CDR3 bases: TGTGCCAGCAGTTTATCGGGGAGGCAGCCCCAGCATTTT. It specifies CASSLSGRQPQHF.

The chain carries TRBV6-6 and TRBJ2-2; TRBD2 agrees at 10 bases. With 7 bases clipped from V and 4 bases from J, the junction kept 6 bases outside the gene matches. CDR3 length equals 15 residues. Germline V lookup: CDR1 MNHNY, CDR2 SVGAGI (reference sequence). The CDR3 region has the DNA TGTGCCAGCAAAATGGGACTAGCGAGCACCGGGGAGCTGTTTTTT. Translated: CASKMGLASTGELFF.

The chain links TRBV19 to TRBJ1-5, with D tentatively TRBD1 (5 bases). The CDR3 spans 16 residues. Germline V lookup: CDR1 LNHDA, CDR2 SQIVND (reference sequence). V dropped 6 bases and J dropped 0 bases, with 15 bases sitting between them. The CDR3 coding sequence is TGTGCCAGTAGCCCAAGGCGGGGGAATAGCAATCAGCCCCAGCATTTT. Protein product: CASSPRRGNSNQPQHF.

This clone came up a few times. The CDR3 region is CASSEVSRDRGGNQPQHF. CDR3 coding DNA: TGTGCCAGCAGTGAAGTATCGAGGGACAGGGGGGGCAATCAGCCCCAGCATTTT. The V and J genes are TRBV6-1 and TRBJ1-5; 11 positions agree with TRBD1. The germline V gene has CDR1 MNHNS and CDR2 SASEGT. CDR3 size: 18 residues. The V segment lost 1 base and the J segment 2 bases; nucleotides outside the gene matches: 7.

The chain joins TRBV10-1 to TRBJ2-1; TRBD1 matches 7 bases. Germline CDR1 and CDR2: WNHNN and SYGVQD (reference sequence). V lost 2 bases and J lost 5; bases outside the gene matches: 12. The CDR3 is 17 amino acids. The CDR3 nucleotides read TGCGCCAGCAGTGAGCAGAGGCCCGGGACAGACCACAATGAGCAGTTCTTC. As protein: CASSEQRPGTDHNEQFF.

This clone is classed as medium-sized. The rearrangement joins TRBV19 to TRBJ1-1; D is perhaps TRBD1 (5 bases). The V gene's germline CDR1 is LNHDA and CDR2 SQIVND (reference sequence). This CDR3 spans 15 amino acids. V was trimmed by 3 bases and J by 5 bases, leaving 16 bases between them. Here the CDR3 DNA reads TGTGCCAGTAGTATTGTGGGCAGGGAAAGGACTGAAGCTTTCTTT. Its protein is CASSIVGRERTEAFF.

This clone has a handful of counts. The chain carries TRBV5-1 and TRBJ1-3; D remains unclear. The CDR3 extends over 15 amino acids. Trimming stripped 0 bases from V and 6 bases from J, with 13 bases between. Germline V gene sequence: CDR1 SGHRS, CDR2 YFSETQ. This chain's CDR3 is CASSLEAAEENTIYF. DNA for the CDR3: TGCGCCAGCAGCTTGGAGGCAGCAGAGGAAAACACCATATATTTT.

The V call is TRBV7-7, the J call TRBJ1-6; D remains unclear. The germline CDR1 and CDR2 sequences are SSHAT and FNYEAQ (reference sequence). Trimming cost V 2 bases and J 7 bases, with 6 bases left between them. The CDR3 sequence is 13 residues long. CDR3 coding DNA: TGTGCCAGCAGCTTAAATACAAATTCACCCCTCCACTTT. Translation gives CASSLNTNSPLHF.

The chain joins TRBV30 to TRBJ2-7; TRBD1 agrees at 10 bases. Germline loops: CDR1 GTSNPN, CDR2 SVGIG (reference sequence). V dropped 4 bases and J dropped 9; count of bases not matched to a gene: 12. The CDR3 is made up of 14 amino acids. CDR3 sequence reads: CAWTPRDRGWGQYF. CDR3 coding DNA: TGTGCCTGGACCCCCCGGGACAGGGGCTGGGGGCAGTACTTC.

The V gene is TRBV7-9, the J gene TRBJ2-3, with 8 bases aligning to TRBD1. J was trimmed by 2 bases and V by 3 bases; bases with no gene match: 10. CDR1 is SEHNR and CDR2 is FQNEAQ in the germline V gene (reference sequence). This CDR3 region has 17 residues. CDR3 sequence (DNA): TGTGCCAGCAGCTTTCGACAGGGGATGGATGACACAGATACGCAGTATTTT. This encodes CASSFRQGMDDTDTQYF.

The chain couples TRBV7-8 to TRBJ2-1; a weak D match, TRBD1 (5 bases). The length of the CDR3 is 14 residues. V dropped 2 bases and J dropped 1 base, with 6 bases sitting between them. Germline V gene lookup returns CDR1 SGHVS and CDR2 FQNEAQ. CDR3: CASSLQGSYNEQFF. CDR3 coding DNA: TGTGCCAGCAGCTTACAGGGATCCTACAATGAGCAGTTCTTC.

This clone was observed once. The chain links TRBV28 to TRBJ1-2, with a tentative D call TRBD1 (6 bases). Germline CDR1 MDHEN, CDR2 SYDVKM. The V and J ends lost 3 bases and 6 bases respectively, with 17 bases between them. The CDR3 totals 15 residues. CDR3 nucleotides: TGTGCCAGCAGTTTCCCGGGACAACCCTTCGATGGCTACACCTTC. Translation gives CASSFPGQPFDGYTF.

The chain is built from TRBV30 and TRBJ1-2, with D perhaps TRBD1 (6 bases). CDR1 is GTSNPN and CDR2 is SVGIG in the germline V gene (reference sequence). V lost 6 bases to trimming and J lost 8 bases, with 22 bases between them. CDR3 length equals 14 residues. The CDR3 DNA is TGTGCCTGCCAAGGTCAGGGGACGTCCGGAGGCTACACCTTC. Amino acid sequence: CACQGQGTSGGYTF.

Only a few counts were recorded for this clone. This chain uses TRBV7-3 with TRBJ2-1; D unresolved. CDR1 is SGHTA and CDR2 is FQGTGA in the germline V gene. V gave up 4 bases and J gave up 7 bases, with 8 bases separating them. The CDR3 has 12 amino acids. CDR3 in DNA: TGTGCCAGCAGCTCGGACCTTAATGAGCAGTTCTTC. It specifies CASSSDLNEQFF.

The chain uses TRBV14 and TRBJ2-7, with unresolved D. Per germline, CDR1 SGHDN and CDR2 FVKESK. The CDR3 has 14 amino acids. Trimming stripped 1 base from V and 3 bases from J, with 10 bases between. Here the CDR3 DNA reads TGTGCCAGCAGCCAAGGTCGGACCCTCTACGAGCAGTACTTC. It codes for CASSQGRTLYEQYF. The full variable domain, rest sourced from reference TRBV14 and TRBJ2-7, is EAGVTQFPSHSVIEKGQTVTLRCDPISGHDNLYWYRRVMGKEIKFLLHFVKESKQDESGMPNNRFLAERTGGTYSTLKVQPAELEDSGVYFCASSQGRTLYEQYFGPGTRLTVT.

In DNA, the CDR3 is TGTGCCAGCAGCCTGGACAACAATCAGCCCCAGCATTTT. It specifies CASSLDNNQPQHF. This chain connects TRBV7-2 to TRBJ1-5; maybe TRBD1 (5 bases). The length of the CDR3 is 13 residues. The V gene lost 5 bases and the J gene lost 3 bases, with 8 bases spanning the gap. The germline CDR1 and CDR2 sequences are SGHTA and FQGNSA. Full variable domain (rest looked up from reference TRBV7-2 and TRBJ1-5): GAGVSQSPSNKVTEKGKDVELRCDPISGHTALYWYRQSLGQGLEFLIYFQGNSAPDKSGLPSDRFSAERTGGSVSTLTIQRTQQEDSAVYLCASSLDNNQPQHFGDGTRLSIL.

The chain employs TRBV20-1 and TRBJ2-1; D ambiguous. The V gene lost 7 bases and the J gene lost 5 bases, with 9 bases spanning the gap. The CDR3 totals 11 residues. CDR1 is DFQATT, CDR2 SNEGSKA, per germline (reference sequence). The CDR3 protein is CSVQVHNEQFF. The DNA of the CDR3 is TGCAGTGTCCAGGTACACAATGAGCAGTTCTTC.

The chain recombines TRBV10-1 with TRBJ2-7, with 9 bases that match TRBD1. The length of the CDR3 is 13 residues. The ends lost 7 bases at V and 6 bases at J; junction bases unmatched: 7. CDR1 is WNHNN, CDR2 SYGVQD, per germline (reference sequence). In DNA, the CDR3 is TGCGCCAGCACCCGGACAGGGGTGGGCGAGCAGTACTTC. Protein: CASTRTGVGEQYF.